The clone carrying this TCR beta chain has a handful of counts. Its antigen is unknown. Preparation of TCR beta libraries was done by quantitative 5'-RACE with molecular barcodes. TCRdb re-called the 5' RACE reads through MiXCR, storing one row per CDR3 protein. This table holds about 500,000 distinct CDR3 sequences, more than 9.5% found once. The sample belongs to a study of CD8 T cells in ankylosing spondylitis. General study findings and limits: Both synovial fluid and blood in reactive arthritis had previously been reported to carry some motif variants. The study identified a TCR beta motif of seven or eight highly homologous variants that appeared characteristic of ankylosing spondylitis blood.

CDR1 is LNHNV, CDR2 YYDKDF, per germline (reference sequence). The CDR3 contains 17 residues. Trimming stripped 5 bases from V and 6 bases from J, with 25 bases between. This TCR derives from a male donor with ankylosing spondylitis. Sequencing was performed on blood, either unsorted or a sorted T cell fraction (not recorded which). The chain has TRBV15 and TRBJ1-2; D is ambiguous. CDR3 region: CATSSRILYREINGYTF. DNA for the CDR3: TGTGCCACCAGCTCCCGAATTCTTTATAGGGAGATCAATGGCTACACCTTC.